The 23 T cell receptor beta chains reported below all come from one sample, sequenced in a study of cytomegalovirus exposure and HLA in healthy donors. Primers for the PCR totalled 60 Vbeta and 13 Jbeta. The assay was immunoSEQ multiplex PCR, and TCRdb's table has in-frame clones only and misses some. The sample includes some 110,000 clones, approximately 80% of them seen just once. The sample taken for sequencing was PBMCs. These receptors all come from a woman aged 18-30 years in good health and CMV-seropositive.

The chain joins TRBV10-3 to TRBJ2-6; D might be TRBD2 (5 bases). V was trimmed by 3 bases and J by 4 bases, leaving 10 bases between them. CDR1 ENHRY and CDR2 SYGVKD come from the germline V gene. The length of the CDR3 is 15 residues. CDR3 DNA: TGTGCCATCAGTGAAACGGAGGAGGGGGCCAACGTCCTGACTTTC. Translated: CAISETEEGANVLTF.

The rearrangement links TRBV25-1 to TRBJ2-7; 15 bases align to TRBD2. Germline CDR1 is MGHDK and CDR2 is SYGVNS. CDR3 size: 18 residues. The V segment lost 1 base and the J segment 4 bases; nucleotides outside the gene matches: 8. The chain's CDR3 is CASSESGLAGGERYEQYF. DNA for the CDR3: TGTGCCAGCAGTGAATCGGGACTAGCGGGAGGTGAAAGGTACGAGCAGTACTTC.

The chain uses TRBV30 and TRBJ2-5; D call uncertain. With 5 bases removed from V and 0 bases from J, the gap between germline ends came to 10 bases. The length of the CDR3 is 13 residues. CDR1 is GTSNPN and CDR2 is SVGIG in the germline V gene (reference sequence). The CDR3 bases are TGTGCCTGGGCCCGTCAGAACCAAGAGACCCAGTACTTC. This codes for CAWARQNQETQYF.

In this sample, this clone turned up many times. The chain has TRBV5-1 and TRBJ2-7; a possible D gene is TRBD2 (5 bases). Germline values: CDR1 SGHRS, CDR2 YFSETQ. The length of the CDR3 is 15 residues. V was pared by 0 bases and J by 1 base, with 11 bases between. The CDR3 reads CASSLAAGLSYEQYF. As DNA, the CDR3 is TGCGCCAGCAGCTTGGCCGCGGGTCTGTCCTACGAGCAGTACTTC.

The rearrangement uses TRBV5-1 and TRBJ2-4; weak D call: TRBD1 (6 bases). The CDR3 loop spans 18 amino acids. V lost 0 bases and J lost 0, with 16 bases in between. Per the germline V gene, CDR1 is SGHRS and CDR2 is YFSETQ. The DNA for the CDR3 is TGCGCCAGCAGCTTGGATTATTTGGACAGAGTAGCCAAAAACATTCAGTACTTC. Its translation: CASSLDYLDRVAKNIQYF.

V and J are TRBV5-4 and TRBJ2-7, with D perhaps TRBD2 (6 bases). Germline CDR1 reads SGHNT; CDR2 reads YYREEE (reference sequence). Between the trimmed V and J ends, which lost 6 bases and 7 bases, there was a span of 17 bases. The CDR3 length is 13 residues. As DNA, the CDR3 is TGTGCCAGCACCTCCCCCTCGGGGGAAGAGCAGTACTTC. This translates into CASTSPSGEEQYF.

The V gene is TRBV7-3, the J gene TRBJ2-1; D is unresolved. The CDR3 totals 15 residues. V dropped 5 bases and J dropped 9 bases, with 20 bases sitting between them. Germline assignment: CDR1 SGHTA and CDR2 FQGTGA. The CDR3 nucleotides are TGTGCCAGCAGCCCATCGGGTGGCCTTCATACTGAGCAGTTCTTC. It is translated as CASSPSGGLHTEQFF.

As to this clone: One end of the junction does not line up with germline, which may come from a read error. The chain uses TRBV28 and TRBJ2-3, with 8 bases lining up with TRBD2. Germline values: CDR1 MDHEN, CDR2 SYDVKM. The CDR3 runs to 17 residues. The CDR3 sequence is CVSSSTLAEPFLDTQYF. Written as DNA, the CDR3 is TGTGTCAGCAGTTCGACACTAGCGGAACCCTTCTTAGATACGCAGTATTTT.

This clone was seen once. The chain has TRBV2 and TRBJ1-5, with 9 bases fitting TRBD1. The CDR3 contains 14 residues. Per the germline V gene, CDR1 is SNHLY and CDR2 is FYNNEI. V dropped 6 bases and J dropped 7; count of bases not matched to a gene: 7. This CDR3 reads CASSKDRGGQPQHF. The CDR3, as DNA: TGTGCCAGCAGCAAGGACAGGGGAGGCCAGCCCCAGCATTTT.

The J gene is TRBJ1-5, the V gene TRBV9; maybe TRBD1 (6 bases). V gave up 3 bases and J gave up 0 bases, with 10 bases separating them. Germline V gene sequence: CDR1 SGDLS, CDR2 YYNGEE. The length of the CDR3 is 15 residues. The chain's CDR3 is CASSEGHHSNQPQHF. CDR3 nucleotide sequence: TGTGCCAGCAGCGAGGGACACCATAGCAATCAGCCCCAGCATTTT.

Details on this clone: Compared with germline, one end of the junction differs, possibly owing to a read error. This rearrangement joins TRBV7-7 to TRBJ2-3; 11 nucleotides match TRBD2. The CDR3 has 15 residues. Germline loops: CDR1 SSHAT, CDR2 FNYEAQ (reference sequence). CDR3: CASSLVAGGSDTQYF. CDR3 DNA sequence: TGTGCTAGCAGCTTGGTAGCGGGAGGGTCAGATACGCAGTATTTT. Variable domain in full (rest from reference TRBV7-7 and TRBJ2-3): GAGVSQSPRYKVTKRGQDVTLRCDPISSHATLYWYQQALGQGPEFLTYFNYEAQPDKSGLPSDRFSAERPEGSISTLTIQRTEQRDSAMYRCASSLVAGGSDTQYFGPGTRLTVL.

The J gene is TRBJ2-5, the V gene TRBV18; tentatively, D is TRBD2 (5 bases). Per the germline V gene, CDR1 is KGHSH and CDR2 is LQKENI. Trimming left V 0 bases short and J 4 bases short, with 9 bases between. The CDR3 consists of 14 residues. The chain's CDR3 is CASSPPGGGETQYF. The CDR3 bases are TGTGCCAGCTCACCACCGGGTGGAGGAGAGACCCAGTACTTC.

This clone was seen only a few times. CDR3: CASSLGEWSNQPQHF. CDR3 bases: TGCGCCAGCAGCTTGGGCGAATGGTCCAATCAGCCCCAGCATTTT. This chain joins TRBV5-1 and TRBJ1-5; D unresolved. The CDR3 loop spans 15 amino acids. The V gene lost 0 bases and the J gene lost 3 bases, with 10 bases spanning the gap. Germline lookup yields CDR1 SGHRS and CDR2 YFSETQ.

The CDR3 sequence is CASNRRTSLNTEAFF. CDR3 in DNA: TGTGCCAGCAACAGAAGGACAAGTCTGAACACTGAAGCTTTCTTT. This chain uses TRBV2 with TRBJ1-1, with a tentative D call TRBD1 (5 bases). CDR3 length equals 15 residues. Germline V CDR1 and CDR2: SNHLY, FYNNEI. Trimming stripped 7 bases from V and 0 bases from J, with 15 bases between.

This clone was detected a few times. The chain combines TRBV6-1 with TRBJ1-1; the D is unclear. CDR1 MNHNS and CDR2 SASEGT come from the germline V gene. V dropped 0 bases and J dropped 8 bases, with 13 bases sitting between them. The CDR3 has 14 residues. CDR3 in DNA: TGTGCCAGCAGTGAAGCGGACGGAGGAAGGGAAGCTTTCTTT. Its protein is CASSEADGGREAFF.

The chain couples TRBV6-5 to TRBJ2-1; the match to TRBD2 covers 9 bases. CDR1 and CDR2 (germline): MNHEY, SVGAGI. Germline trimming cut 8 bases from V and 0 bases from J; bases unmatched to any gene: 2. The CDR3 totals 14 residues. CDR3 sequence reads: CASGSGSSYNEQFF. As DNA, the CDR3 is TGTGCCAGCGGTAGCGGGAGCTCCTACAATGAGCAGTTCTTC.

The table lists this clone with a count of one. The chain carries TRBV11-2 and TRBJ2-5; 7 nucleotides agree with TRBD1. There are 15 residues in the CDR3. Germline CDR1 SGHAT, CDR2 FQNNGV. Trimming at V came to 4 bases and at J to 2 bases, leaving 7 bases not matched to a gene. This CDR3 is CASSSFGTAQETQYF. CDR3 bases: TGTGCCAGCAGCTCATTCGGGACAGCGCAAGAGACCCAGTACTTC.

The genes are TRBV9 and TRBJ2-2; D is unresolved. This CDR3 is 14 amino acids long. Deletions cut 4 bases from V and 1 base from J, with 8 bases between. The germline CDR1 and CDR2 sequences are SGDLS and YYNGEE. The CDR3 protein is CASSLSVNTGELFF. The CDR3 nucleotides are TGTGCCAGCAGCCTCTCAGTGAACACCGGGGAGCTGTTTTTT.

The chain has TRBV5-4 and TRBJ2-1; 7 nucleotides agree with TRBD1. The CDR3 is made up of 15 amino acids. Germline V gene data show CDR1 as SGHNT and CDR2 as YYREEE (reference sequence). With V trimmed by 4 bases and J by 1 base, 5 bases remained unmatched. The CDR3 is CASSLGGASYNEQFF. The CDR3 nucleotides read TGTGCCAGCAGCCTAGGGGGCGCGTCCTACAATGAGCAGTTCTTC. The full variable domain, completed using reference TRBV5-4 and TRBJ2-1, is ETGVTQSPTHLIKTRGQQVTLRCSSQSGHNTVSWYQQALGQGPQFIFQYYREEENGRGNFPPRFSGLQFPNYSSELNVNALELDDSALYLCASSLGGASYNEQFFGPGTRLTVL.

The chain joins TRBV5-1 to TRBJ2-1, with 7 bases matching TRBD2. The CDR3 loop spans 14 amino acids. The J segment lost 5 bases and the V segment lost 5 bases, leaving 7 bases of the junction unmatched. The germline CDR1 and CDR2 sequences are SGHRS and YFSETQ. CDR3 coding DNA: TGCGCCAGCAGGTTTGTAGCGGGTAACAATGAGCAGTTCTTC. It is translated as CASRFVAGNNEQFF.

This clone was counted only a few times. The V and J genes are TRBV10-1 and TRBJ2-1; D is undetermined. V lost 0 bases and J lost 10, with 13 bases in between. Germline V CDR1 and CDR2: WNHNN, SYGVQD (reference sequence). CDR3 size: 14 residues. The CDR3 DNA reads TGCGCCAGCAGTGAGTCGACGGCGGCCGAGGAGCAGTTCTTC. It codes for CASSESTAAEEQFF.

The rearrangement uses TRBV5-8 and TRBJ2-3; D ambiguous. The CDR3 is 12 amino acids. V gave up 2 bases and J gave up 4 bases, with 5 bases separating them. Germline values: CDR1 SGHTS, CDR2 YDEGEE. CDR3 DNA: TGTGCCAGCAGCTTCCGTCCAGATACGCAGTATTTT. Encoded protein: CASSFRPDTQYF.

The V gene is TRBV5-1, the J gene TRBJ2-7; 9 nucleotides match TRBD2. The CDR3 covers 16 residues. V shed 0 bases, J shed 5 bases, and the junction held 9 bases outside the gene matches. Germline CDR1 SGHRS, CDR2 YFSETQ. The CDR3 here is CASSLAGAGGPNEQYF. DNA for the CDR3: TGCGCCAGCAGCTTGGCCGGGGCGGGAGGGCCCAACGAGCAGTACTTC.